The subject of this entry is one TCR beta chain. A few counts support this clonotype. Its antigen remains unidentified. No base-level quality is on record; no much larger clone is a single base apart. These data come from a study of T cells in Graves' hyperthyroidism and ophthalmopathy (dated by TCRdb to the late 2010s). Background for the entire study: Peripheral blood samples were taken at initial diagnosis, before any treatment was given. A discovery cohort of roughly 96 patients, 43 with Graves' ophthalmopathy and 55 to 65 with stable Graves' hyperthyroidism, was used to find distinguishing TCR V-J signatures. Prospective prediction of ophthalmopathy was tested in an independent validation cohort of 18 hyperthyroidism patients and 17 patients who later progressed to ophthalmopathy. The 90 to 100 discovery patients were randomly split 7:3 into training and test sets. Thyroid tissue and blood T-cell repertoires from more than 5 Graves' hyperthyroidism patients were also compared in the study. After sampling, hyperthyroidism patients received methimazole starting at 30 mg daily, and ophthalmopathy patients received high-dose intravenous methylprednisolone. The paper describes TCR Vbeta CDR3 sequencing of 140 or so peripheral blood samples, made up of fewer than 50 ophthalmopathy patients, around 78 hyperthyroidism patients and 17 progressor patients. Results and caveats for the whole study, not just this receptor: In validation, the model predicted progression to ophthalmopathy with about 71% sensitivity and 72% to 75% specificity, a median of approximately 6.5 months before onset. Most expanded thyroid clonotypes (frequency above 0.001) were also found in blood, which suggests that blood repertoires may mirror thyroid immune responses. A 13 V-J signature model separated ophthalmopathy from stable hyperthyroidism, with about 88% sensitivity and around 84% specificity in cross-validation and 80%/75% in testing. No statistical method was used to set the sample size in advance, and investigators knew the group allocation.

The TCR beta CDR3 regions were amplified from the RNA transcripts. A first-round RT-PCR of the TCR CDR3 used the HTBI primer set with the Qiagen OneStep RT-PCR kit. A second multiplex PCR round built the libraries, followed by size selection and purification. Libraries were sequenced paired-end with 100 bp reads on an Illumina HiSeq2000. The authors' pipeline ran thus. Raw data were processed with SOAPnuke, discarding reads with adapters, uncalled bases, mean Phred below 15, or no exact constant-primer or identifier match. COPE v1.2.5 was used to merge the high-quality paired reads, and each unique nucleotide sequence was defined as a clonotype. MiTCR v1.1 was used to align clonotypes to the IMGT TRBV, TRBD and TRBJ reference segments. The analysis included only V-J combinations with a frequency above 0.0001, which together covered 99.2% of the repertoires. The TCS score was defined as the ratio of F50 (clonal expansion) to E x V (chaos), calculated using BLOSUM62-based TCRdist between CDR3 peptides within each V-J. Welch's t-statistics and random forest reduced around 550 V-J features to 10 to 15, which were used in a naive Bayes classifier (R e1071). TCRdb reprocessing: public reads trimmed at Q25 with fastp, clones called with MiXCR, in-frame beta chains kept. For every CDR3 protein sequence, its rows merge into one entry that carries the most common genes and DNA. The V and J calls shown here were made by TCRdb, not taken from the authors' results. In this sample the table shows about 260,000 distinct CDR3 sequences, approximately 16% of which occur a single time. Together, the top ten hold 25% to 30% of the sample.

Germline trimming amounts to 1 base on V and 5 bases on J, with 4 as the count of junction bases outside the gene matches. Reading the germline V gene (reference sequence) gives CDR1 LNHDA and CDR2 SQIVND. The CDR3 runs 16 amino acids, cysteine and phenylalanine included. Only the CDR3 region is kept as DNA, spanning 48 bases read in frame from base 1. Ophthalmopathy patients had moderately to severely active disease, Clinical Activity Score of at least 3, NOSPECS grade of at least 4, and duration under 3 months. The study excluded patients with uncontrolled infections, other autoimmune diseases, pregnancy or lactation. Diagnoses relied on clinical symptoms, serum thyroxine and TRAb, thyroid ultrasound and orbital computed tomography. Ficoll-Paque density gradient centrifugation was used to isolate PBMCs from 8.5 to 10 ml of fresh peripheral blood. Total RNA was extracted using Trizol reagent, and RNA quality was assessed on an Agilent 2100 Bioanalyzer.

This receptor was taken from a woman aged 18-35 years with Graves' ophthalmopathy. This sequence uses TRBV19 and TRBJ2-2, with 10 bases in between that match TRBD1. The sequenced sample consisted of blood. The nucleotide sequence is TGTGCCAGTAGTATAGGGGGGACAGGGGCTACCGGGGAGCTGTTTTTT. It encodes CASSIGGTGATGELFF.